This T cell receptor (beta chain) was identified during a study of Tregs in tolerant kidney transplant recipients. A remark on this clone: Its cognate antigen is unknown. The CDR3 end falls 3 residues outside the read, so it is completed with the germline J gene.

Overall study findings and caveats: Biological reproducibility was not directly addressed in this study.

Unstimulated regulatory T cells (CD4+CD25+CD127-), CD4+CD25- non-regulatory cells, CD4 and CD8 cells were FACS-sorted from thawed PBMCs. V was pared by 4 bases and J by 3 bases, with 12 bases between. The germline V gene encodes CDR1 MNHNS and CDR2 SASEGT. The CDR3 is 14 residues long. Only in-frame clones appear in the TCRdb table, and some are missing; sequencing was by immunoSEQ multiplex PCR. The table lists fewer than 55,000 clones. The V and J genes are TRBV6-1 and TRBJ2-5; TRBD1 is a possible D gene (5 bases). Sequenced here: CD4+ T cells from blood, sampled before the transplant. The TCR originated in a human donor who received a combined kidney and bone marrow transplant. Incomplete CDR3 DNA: TGTGCCAGCAGTGTACTCGCCAGGGAAGAGACC. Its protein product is CASSVLAREET. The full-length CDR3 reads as CASSVLAREETQYF.